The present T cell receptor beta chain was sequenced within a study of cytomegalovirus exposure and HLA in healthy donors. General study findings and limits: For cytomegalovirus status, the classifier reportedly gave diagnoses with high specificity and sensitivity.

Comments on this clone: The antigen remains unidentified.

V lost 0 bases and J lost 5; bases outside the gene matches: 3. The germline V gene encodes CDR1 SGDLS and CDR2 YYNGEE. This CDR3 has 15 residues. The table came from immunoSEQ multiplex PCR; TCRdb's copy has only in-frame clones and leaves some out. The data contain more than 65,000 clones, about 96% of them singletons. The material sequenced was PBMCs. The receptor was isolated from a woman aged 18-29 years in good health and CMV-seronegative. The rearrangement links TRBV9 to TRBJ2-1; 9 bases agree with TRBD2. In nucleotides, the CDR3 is TGTGCCAGCAGCGTAGGTAGCGGGAGCAACAATGAGCAGTTCTTC. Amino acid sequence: CASSVGSGSNNEQFF.